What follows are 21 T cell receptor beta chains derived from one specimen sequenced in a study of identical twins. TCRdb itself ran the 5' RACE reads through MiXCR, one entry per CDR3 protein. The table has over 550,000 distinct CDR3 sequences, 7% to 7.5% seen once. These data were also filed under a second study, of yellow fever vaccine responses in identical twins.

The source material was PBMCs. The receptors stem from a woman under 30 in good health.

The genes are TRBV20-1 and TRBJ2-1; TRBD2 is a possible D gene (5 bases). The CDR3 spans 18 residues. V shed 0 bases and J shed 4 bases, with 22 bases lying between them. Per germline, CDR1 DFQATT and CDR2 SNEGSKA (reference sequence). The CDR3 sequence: CSARDREGFGPTYNEQFF. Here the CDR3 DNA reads TGCAGTGCTAGAGATCGTGAGGGTTTCGGGCCGACTTACAATGAGCAGTTCTTC.

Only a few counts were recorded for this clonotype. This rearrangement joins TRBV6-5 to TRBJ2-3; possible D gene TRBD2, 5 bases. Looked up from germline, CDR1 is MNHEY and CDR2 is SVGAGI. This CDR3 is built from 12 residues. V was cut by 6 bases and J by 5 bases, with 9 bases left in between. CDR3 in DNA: TGTGCCAGCAGCGAAGGACTAGATACGCAGTATTTT. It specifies CASSEGLDTQYF.

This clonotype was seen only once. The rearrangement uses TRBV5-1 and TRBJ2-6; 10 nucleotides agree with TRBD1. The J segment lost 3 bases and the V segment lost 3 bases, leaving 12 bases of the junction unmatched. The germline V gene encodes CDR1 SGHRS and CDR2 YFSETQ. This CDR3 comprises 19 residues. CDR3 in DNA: TGCGCCAGCAGCTCAGGGGACTGGACAGGGGGTCTTGGGGCCAACGTCCTGACTTTC. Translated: CASSSGDWTGGLGANVLTF.

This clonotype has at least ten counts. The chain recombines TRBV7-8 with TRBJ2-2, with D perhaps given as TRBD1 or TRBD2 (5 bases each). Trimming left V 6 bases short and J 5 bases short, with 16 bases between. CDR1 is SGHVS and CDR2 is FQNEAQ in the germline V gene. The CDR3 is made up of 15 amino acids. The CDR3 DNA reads TGTGCCAGCAGTCTTGGCTCTTGGGGGACCGGGGAGCTGTTTTTT. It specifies CASSLGSWGTGELFF.

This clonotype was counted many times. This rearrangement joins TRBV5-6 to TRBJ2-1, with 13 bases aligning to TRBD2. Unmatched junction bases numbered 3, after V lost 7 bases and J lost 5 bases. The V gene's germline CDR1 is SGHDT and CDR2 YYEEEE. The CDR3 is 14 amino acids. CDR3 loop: CASVGTSGNNEQFF. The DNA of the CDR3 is TGTGCCAGCGTGGGGACTAGCGGGAACAATGAGCAGTTCTTC. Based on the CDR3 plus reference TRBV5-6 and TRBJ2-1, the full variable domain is DAGVTQSPTHLIKTRGQQVTLRCSPKSGHDTVSWYQQALGQGPQFIFQYYEEEERQRGNFPDRFSGHQFPNYSSELNVNALLLGDSALYLCASVGTSGNNEQFFGPGTRLTVL.

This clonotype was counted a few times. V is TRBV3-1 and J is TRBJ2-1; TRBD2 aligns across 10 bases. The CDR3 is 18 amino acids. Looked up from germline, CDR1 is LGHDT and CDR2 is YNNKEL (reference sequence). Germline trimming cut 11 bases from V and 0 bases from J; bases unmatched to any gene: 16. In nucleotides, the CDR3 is TGTGCCTTCTGTAAGAATAGCGGGGGGTACAGCTCCTACAATGAGCAGTTCTTC. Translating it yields CAFCKNSGGYSSYNEQFF.

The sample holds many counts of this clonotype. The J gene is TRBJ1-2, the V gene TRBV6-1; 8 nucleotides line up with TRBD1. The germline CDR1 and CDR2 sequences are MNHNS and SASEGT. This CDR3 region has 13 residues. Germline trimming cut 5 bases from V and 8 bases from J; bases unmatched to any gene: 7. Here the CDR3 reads CASSRQGHWGYTF. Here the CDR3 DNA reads TGTGCCAGCAGTCGACAGGGGCATTGGGGCTACACCTTC.

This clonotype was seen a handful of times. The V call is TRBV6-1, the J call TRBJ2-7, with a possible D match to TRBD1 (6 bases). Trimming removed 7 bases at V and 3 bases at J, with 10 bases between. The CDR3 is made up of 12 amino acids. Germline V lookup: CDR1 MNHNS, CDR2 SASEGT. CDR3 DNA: TGTGCCAGCATCGGGACACTCTACGAGCAGTACTTC. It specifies CASIGTLYEQYF.

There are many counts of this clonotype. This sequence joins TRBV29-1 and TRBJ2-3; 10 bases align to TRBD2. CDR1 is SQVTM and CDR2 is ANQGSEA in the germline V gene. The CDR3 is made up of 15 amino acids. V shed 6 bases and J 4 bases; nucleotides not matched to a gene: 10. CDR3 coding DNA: TGCAGCGTCCAGCGGGGGGGCTCCCCCCCAGATACGCAGTATTTT. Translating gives CSVQRGGSPPDTQYF.

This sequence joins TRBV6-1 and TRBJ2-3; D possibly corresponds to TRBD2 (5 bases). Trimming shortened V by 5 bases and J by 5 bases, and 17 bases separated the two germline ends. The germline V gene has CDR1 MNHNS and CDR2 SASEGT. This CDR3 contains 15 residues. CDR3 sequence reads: CASSPTWAAGDTQYF. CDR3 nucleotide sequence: TGTGCCAGCAGTCCCACATGGGCGGCGGGAGATACGCAGTATTTT.

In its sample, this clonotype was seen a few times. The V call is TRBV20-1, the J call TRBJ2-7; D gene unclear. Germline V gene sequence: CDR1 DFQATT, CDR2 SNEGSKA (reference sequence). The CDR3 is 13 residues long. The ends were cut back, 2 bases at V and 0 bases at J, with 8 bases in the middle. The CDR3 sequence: CSARQRYSYEQYF. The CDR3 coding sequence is TGCAGTGCTAGACAGCGTTACTCCTACGAGCAGTACTTC.

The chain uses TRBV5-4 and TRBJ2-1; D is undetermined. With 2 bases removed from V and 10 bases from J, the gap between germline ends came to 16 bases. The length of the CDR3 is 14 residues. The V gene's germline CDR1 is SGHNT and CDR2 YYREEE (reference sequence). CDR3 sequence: CASSFGPGQEEQFF. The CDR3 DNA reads TGTGCCAGCAGCTTCGGCCCCGGCCAGGAGGAGCAGTTCTTC. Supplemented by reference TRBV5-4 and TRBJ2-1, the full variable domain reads ETGVTQSPTHLIKTRGQQVTLRCSSQSGHNTVSWYQQALGQGPQFIFQYYREEENGRGNFPPRFSGLQFPNYSSELNVNALELDDSALYLCASSFGPGQEEQFFGPGTRLTVL.

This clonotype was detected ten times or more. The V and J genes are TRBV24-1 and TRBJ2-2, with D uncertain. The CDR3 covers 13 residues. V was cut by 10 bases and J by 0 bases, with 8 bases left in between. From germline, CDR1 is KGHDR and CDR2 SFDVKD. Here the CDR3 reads CATPPTNTGELFF. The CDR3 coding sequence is TGTGCCACTCCCCCCACGAACACCGGGGAGCTGTTTTTT.

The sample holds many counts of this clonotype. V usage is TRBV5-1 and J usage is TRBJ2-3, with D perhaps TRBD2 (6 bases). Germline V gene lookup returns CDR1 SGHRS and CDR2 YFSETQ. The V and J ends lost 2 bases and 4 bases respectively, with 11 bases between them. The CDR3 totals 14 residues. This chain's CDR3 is CASSFAGMADTQYF. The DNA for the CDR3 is TGCGCCAGCAGCTTCGCGGGAATGGCAGATACGCAGTATTTT. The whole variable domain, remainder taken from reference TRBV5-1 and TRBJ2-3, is KAGVTQTPRYLIKTRGQQVTLSCSPISGHRSVSWYQQTPGQGLQFLFEYFSETQRNKGNFPGRFSGRQFSNSRSEMNVSTLELGDSALYLCASSFAGMADTQYFGPGTRLTVL.

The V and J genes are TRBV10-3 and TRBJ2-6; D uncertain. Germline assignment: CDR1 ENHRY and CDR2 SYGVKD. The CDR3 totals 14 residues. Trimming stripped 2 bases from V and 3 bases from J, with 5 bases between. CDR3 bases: TGTGCCATCAGTGAGGGCAGTGGGGCCAACGTCCTGACTTTC. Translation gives CAISEGSGANVLTF.

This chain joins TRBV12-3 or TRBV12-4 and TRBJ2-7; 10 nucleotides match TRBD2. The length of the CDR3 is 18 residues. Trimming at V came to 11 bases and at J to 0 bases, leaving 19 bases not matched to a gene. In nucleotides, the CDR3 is TGTGCCTGCTGTTTATACAGACTAGCGGGCACTAACTCCTACGAGCAGTACTTC. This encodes CACCLYRLAGTNSYEQYF.

The CDR3 loop reads CSASLLAGVEQYF. The DNA of the CDR3 is TGCAGTGCTAGTTTGCTAGCGGGAGTCGAGCAGTACTTC. The chain couples TRBV20-1 to TRBJ2-7; 10 nucleotides line up with TRBD2. The CDR3 length is 13 residues. J gave up 6 bases and V 3 bases, and 5 bases lay outside the gene matches. The germline CDR1 and CDR2 sequences are DFQATT and SNEGSKA (reference sequence).

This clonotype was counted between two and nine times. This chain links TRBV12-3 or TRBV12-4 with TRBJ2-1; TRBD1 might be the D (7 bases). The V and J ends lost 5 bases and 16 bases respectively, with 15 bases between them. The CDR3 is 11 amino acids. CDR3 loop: CASSRGTVSFF. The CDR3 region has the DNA TGTGCCAGCAGTCGCGGGACAGTTTCCTTCTTC.

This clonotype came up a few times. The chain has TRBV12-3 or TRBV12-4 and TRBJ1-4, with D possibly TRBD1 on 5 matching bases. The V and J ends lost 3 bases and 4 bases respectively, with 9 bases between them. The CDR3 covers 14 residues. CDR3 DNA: TGTGCCAGCAGTTTTAGAGGGGATAATGAAAAACTGTTTTTT. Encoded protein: CASSFRGDNEKLFF.

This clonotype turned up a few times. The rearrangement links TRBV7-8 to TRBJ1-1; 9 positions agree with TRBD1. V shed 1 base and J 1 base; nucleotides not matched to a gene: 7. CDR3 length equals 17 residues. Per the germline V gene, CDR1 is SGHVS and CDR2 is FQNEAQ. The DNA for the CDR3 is TGTGCCAGCAGCTTAGGCCCCACAGGGGGCTGGAACACTGAAGCTTTCTTT. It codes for CASSLGPTGGWNTEAFF.

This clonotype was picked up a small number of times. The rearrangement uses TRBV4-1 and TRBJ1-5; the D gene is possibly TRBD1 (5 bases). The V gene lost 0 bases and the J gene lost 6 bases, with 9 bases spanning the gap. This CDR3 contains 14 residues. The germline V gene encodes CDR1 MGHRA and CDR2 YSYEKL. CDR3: CASSQDTRAQPQHF. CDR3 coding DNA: TGCGCCAGCAGCCAAGATACCAGGGCTCAGCCCCAGCATTTT.